These 8 T cell receptor beta chains originate from one sample sequenced in a study of T cells in Graves' hyperthyroidism and ophthalmopathy. Amplification of TCR beta CDR3 regions was performed using RNA transcripts as template. During a first-round RT-PCR of the TCR CDR3, the HTBI primer set was used. Each CDR3 protein is one row after TCRdb ran MiXCR on the multiplex PCR reads. The sample yields approximately 430,000 distinct CDR3 sequences, over 12% seen once. The sequencing input was blood. The receptors here all came from a young man with Graves' ophthalmopathy.

This clonotype was recorded at least ten times. V and J are TRBV7-8 and TRBJ2-7; the D is unclear. V was clipped by 5 bases and J by 8 bases, with 13 bases between them. The CDR3 consists of 12 residues. The germline gives CDR1 SGHVS, CDR2 FQNEAQ. The CDR3: CASSPFSRKQYF. CDR3 DNA: TGTGCCAGCAGCCCATTTTCCCGGAAGCAGTACTTC.

V usage is TRBV18 and J usage is TRBJ1-2; no reliable D call. The CDR3 consists of 15 residues. The germline CDR1 and CDR2 sequences are KGHSH and LQKENI. V shed 0 bases and J shed 6 bases, with 14 bases lying between them. CDR3 in amino acids: CASSPPRVGVDGYTF. CDR3 nucleotide sequence: TGTGCCAGCTCACCACCCCGGGTTGGAGTAGATGGCTACACCTTC.

This clonotype was counted at least ten times. The CDR3 region is CASGLRRTGSQPQHF. The CDR3, as DNA: TGTGCCAGCGGCCTCCGTAGGACAGGGAGTCAGCCCCAGCATTTT. The J gene is TRBJ1-5, the V gene TRBV27; 8 nucleotides agree with TRBD1. V lost 8 bases to trimming and J lost 6 bases; unmatched junction nucleotides: 12. Germline CDR1 MNHEY, CDR2 SMNVEV (reference sequence). The CDR3 length is 15 residues.

This clonotype has at least ten counts. The CDR3 DNA reads TGTGCCAGCAGCTTGGGACAGTCAACCACTGGGGGAGAGACCCAGTACTTC. Encoded protein: CASSLGQSTTGGETQYF. J is TRBJ2-5 and V is TRBV11-3, with TRBD1 matching over 7 bases. This CDR3 comprises 17 residues. Per germline, CDR1 SGHNT and CDR2 YENEEA. V was pared by 3 bases and J by 4 bases, with 14 bases of the junction left unmatched.

This clonotype was seen repeatedly, ten times or more. This CDR3 is CASSYSSGTTNQPQHF. CDR3 nucleotides: TGCGCCAGCAGCTACTCATCCGGGACAACTAATCAGCCCCAGCATTTT. The chain joins TRBV5-1 to TRBJ1-5, with D possibly being TRBD1 (6 bases). The CDR3 covers 16 residues. Trimming cost V 3 bases and J 4 bases, with 17 bases left between them. Germline CDR1 is SGHRS and CDR2 is YFSETQ.

This clonotype was seen repeatedly, ten times or more. The chain links TRBV2 to TRBJ1-1; D is unclear. The CDR3 runs 13 residues. Germline lookup yields CDR1 SNHLY and CDR2 FYNNEI. Trimming removed 5 bases at V and 7 bases at J, with 14 bases between. For the CDR3, the DNA is TGTGCCAGCAGTAGACTCCAACAAGGTGAAGCTTTCTTT. Amino acids: CASSRLQQGEAFF.

This clonotype showed up many times. The V call is TRBV7-9, the J call TRBJ2-7; TRBD1 matches 10 bases. V was pared by 3 bases and J by 4 bases, with 3 bases of the junction left unmatched. This CDR3 has 14 residues. CDR1 is SEHNR and CDR2 is FQNEAQ in the germline V gene (reference sequence). CDR3 protein: CASSFGDRGYEQYF. DNA for the CDR3: TGTGCCAGCAGCTTTGGGGACAGGGGTTACGAGCAGTACTTC. Filled out from reference TRBV7-9 and TRBJ2-7, the complete variable domain reads DTGVSQNPRHKITKRGQNVTFRCDPISEHNRLYWYRQTLGQGPEFLTYFQNEAQLEKSRLLSDRFSAERPKGSFSTLEIQRTEQGDSAMYLCASSFGDRGYEQYFGPGTRLTVT.

The rearrangement joins TRBV27 to TRBJ1-2; 12 positions match TRBD1. The germline CDR1 and CDR2 sequences are MNHEY and SMNVEV (reference sequence). The CDR3 spans 16 residues. V was clipped by 6 bases and J by 3 bases; unmatched bases: 8. CDR3 in DNA: TGTGCCAGCAGACTAGGGGGACAGGGGGCCCACTATGGCTACACCTTC. Protein: CASRLGGQGAHYGYTF.